The 20 T cell receptor beta chains below all came from one sample that was sequenced in a study of blood T cell repertoires in COVID-19. Sequenced by immunoSEQ multiplex PCR; TCRdb stores in-frame clones only, minus some. The data contain around 30,000 clones, approximately 85% of them singletons. Sequencing used peripheral blood. Receptor source: a human donor in a cohort sampled during active COVID-19.

J is TRBJ2-3 and V is TRBV5-1, with D possibly TRBD1 on 5 matching bases. Trimming removed 5 bases at V and 0 bases at J, with 13 bases between. The germline V gene encodes CDR1 SGHRS and CDR2 YFSETQ. The CDR3 sequence is 15 residues long. The CDR3 loop is CASRQEPVSTDTQYF. The CDR3 coding sequence is TGCGCCAGCAGACAGGAACCTGTTAGCACAGATACGCAGTATTTT.

The chain links TRBV13 to TRBJ2-1; 7 bases are a match to TRBD2. From germline, CDR1 is PRHDT and CDR2 FYEKMQ (reference sequence). CDR3 length equals 15 residues. The J segment lost 7 bases and the V segment lost 3 bases, leaving 9 bases of the junction unmatched. In DNA form, the CDR3 reads TGTGCCAGCAGCTTTTACGGGGGGTATGGGAATGAGCAGTTCTTC. Translating gives CASSFYGGYGNEQFF.

The V and J genes are TRBV29-1 and TRBJ2-5; 11 positions agree with TRBD2. The germline CDR1 and CDR2 sequences are SQVTM and ANQGSEA. J lost 5 bases, V lost 6 bases, and 11 bases had no gene match. The length of the CDR3 is 15 residues. The CDR3 loop is CSVSRGLAERETQYF. The CDR3 nucleotides read TGCAGCGTCTCGCGGGGACTAGCGGAACGGGAGACCCAGTACTTC.

The J gene is TRBJ1-6, the V gene TRBV2; 8 nucleotides line up with TRBD1. J gave up 5 bases and V 5 bases, and 2 bases lay outside the gene matches. Germline CDR1 and CDR2: SNHLY and FYNNEI. The CDR3 extends over 14 amino acids. The CDR3 nucleotides are TGTGCCAGCAGTATGACAGGGGATAATTCACCCCTCCACTTT. Translated, it gives CASSMTGDNSPLHF.

This clone was seen a handful of times. The rearrangement links TRBV28 to TRBJ2-7, with D perhaps TRBD1 (6 bases). CDR3 length: 12 amino acids. The germline V gene encodes CDR1 MDHEN and CDR2 SYDVKM. Between the trimmed V and J ends, which lost 8 bases and 2 bases, there was a span of 10 bases. CDR3 bases: TGTGCCAGCCGACAGGAACCCTACGAGCAGTACTTC. Translated: CASRQEPYEQYF.

This clone was seen more than once but under ten times. The chain has TRBV7-6 and TRBJ1-6; no definite D call. The ends were cut back, 4 bases at V and 0 bases at J, with 7 bases in the middle. This CDR3 contains 15 residues. Germline CDR1 SGHVS, CDR2 FNYEAQ. The CDR3 DNA is TGTGCCAGCAGCTATAGCGGCTCCTATAATTCACCCCTCCACTTT. Translation gives CASSYSGSYNSPLHF.

This clone was seen only a few times. The chain recombines TRBV29-1 with TRBJ2-7, with 7 bases fitting TRBD1. Trimming removed 2 bases from V and 2 bases from J; junction bases left unmatched: 3. The germline gives CDR1 SQVTM, CDR2 ANQGSEA. The CDR3 covers 13 residues. The CDR3 DNA follows: TGCAGCGTTGAACCACAGGGGACCTACGAGCAGTACTTC. Residues: CSVEPQGTYEQYF.

The gene calls are TRBV27 and TRBJ2-5; 9 positions match TRBD1. Looked up from germline, CDR1 is MNHEY and CDR2 is SMNVEV (reference sequence). Trimming removed 2 bases from V and 7 bases from J; junction bases left unmatched: 11. The CDR3 is 16 amino acids. The CDR3 loop is CASSLTRTGAERTQYF. CDR3 DNA: TGTGCCAGCAGTTTAACTAGGACAGGGGCGGAAAGGACCCAGTACTTC.

The J gene is TRBJ1-3, the V gene TRBV18; D is undetermined. V shed 6 bases and J shed 4 bases, with 13 bases lying between them. The germline V gene has CDR1 KGHSH and CDR2 LQKENI. The CDR3 covers 14 residues. This chain's CDR3 is CASSPEGSGNTIYF. In nucleotides, the CDR3 is TGTGCCAGCTCTCCCGAGGGAAGCGGAAACACCATATATTTT.

This chain uses TRBV11-3 with TRBJ2-3; possible D gene TRBD1, 6 bases. V was pared by 1 base and J by 4 bases, with 12 bases between. CDR1 is SGHNT, CDR2 YENEEA, per germline. CDR3 size: 15 residues. The DNA of the CDR3 is TGTGCCAGCAGCTTAGCCAGGGGTGTCGCAGATACGCAGTATTTT. The encoded protein is CASSLARGVADTQYF.

The chain couples TRBV11-2 to TRBJ2-7, with 9 bases aligning to TRBD1. The germline V gene has CDR1 SGHAT and CDR2 FQNNGV. This CDR3 comprises 15 residues. V dropped 4 bases and J dropped 2; count of bases not matched to a gene: 6. For the CDR3, the DNA is TGTGCCAGCAGCTCCACAGGGGGCAGTCCCTACGAGCAGTACTTC. As protein: CASSSTGGSPYEQYF.

The rearrangement joins TRBV27 to TRBJ2-7; 8 bases map to TRBD2. The CDR3 spans 12 residues. Germline V CDR1 and CDR2: MNHEY, SMNVEV (reference sequence). J gave up 6 bases and V 8 bases, and 6 bases lay outside the gene matches. The CDR3: CASGREGLEQYF. The CDR3 DNA reads TGTGCCAGCGGCCGGGAGGGCCTCGAGCAGTACTTC.

The chain joins TRBV2 to TRBJ1-3; D gene uncertain. This CDR3 region has 13 residues. In germline, CDR1 is SNHLY, CDR2 FYNNEI. V was clipped by 2 bases and J by 14 bases, with 16 bases between them. DNA for the CDR3: TGTGCCAGCAGTGAAACGAGGGTCGGCATCTTATATTTT. This gives the protein CASSETRVGILYF.

J is TRBJ2-1 and V is TRBV5-5, with no clear D. The CDR3 has 13 residues. CDR1 is SGHKS, CDR2 YYEKEE, per germline (reference sequence). The V and J ends lost 1 base and 4 bases respectively, with 6 bases between them. CDR3 nucleotide sequence: TGTGCCAGCAGCTTGAACGGGTACAATGAGCAGTTCTTC. Residues: CASSLNGYNEQFF.

This chain connects TRBV5-5 to TRBJ1-2, with 7 bases identical to TRBD1. Germline-derived CDR1 and CDR2 are SGHKS and YYEKEE (reference sequence). V lost 0 bases, J lost 4 bases, and 3 bases stayed unmatched. The CDR3 covers 14 residues. CDR3 loop: CASSLGTGLYGYTF. The CDR3 DNA sequence: TGTGCCAGCAGCTTGGGGACAGGACTCTATGGCTACACCTTC.

J is TRBJ2-2 and V is TRBV24-1; 10 positions match TRBD1. Looked up from germline, CDR1 is KGHDR and CDR2 is SFDVKD. This CDR3 comprises 15 residues. Losses at the gene ends were 4 bases for V and 4 bases for J; bases not matched to a gene: 2. CDR3 sequence reads: CATSETGGRTGELFF. The DNA for the CDR3 is TGTGCCACCAGTGAGACAGGGGGCCGCACCGGGGAGCTGTTTTTT.

A note on this clone: Additional DNA sequences in this sample encode the identical CDR3. J is TRBJ2-7 and V is TRBV9; 9 bases match TRBD1. Germline V gene data show CDR1 as SGDLS and CDR2 as YYNGEE. This CDR3 has 14 amino acids. V shed 2 bases and J 3 bases; nucleotides not matched to a gene: 3. The CDR3 is CASSVGTGLYEQYF. CDR3 nucleotides: TGTGCCAGCAGCGTCGGGACAGGGCTCTACGAGCAGTACTTC.

The chain has TRBV5-1 and TRBJ2-1, with D possibly being TRBD2 (6 bases). From germline, CDR1 is SGHRS and CDR2 YFSETQ. CDR3 length: 15 residues. The V end was cut by 4 bases, the J end by 1 base, with 12 bases between. The CDR3 sequence is CASSVSSVSYNEQFF. CDR3 coding DNA: TGCGCCAGCAGCGTGTCTAGCGTTTCCTACAATGAGCAGTTCTTC.

This chain connects TRBV11-2 to TRBJ1-6; D is uncertain. The CDR3 covers 15 residues. The V end lost 5 bases, the J end lost 8 bases, and 16 bases lay between the germline ends. Germline V gene lookup returns CDR1 SGHAT and CDR2 FQNNGV. This CDR3 is CASSPPGWYDSPLHF. The CDR3 bases are TGTGCCAGCAGCCCGCCGGGGTGGTATGATTCACCCCTCCACTTT.

The chain links TRBV29-1 to TRBJ1-2; 8 nucleotides match TRBD1. Germline V lookup: CDR1 SQVTM, CDR2 ANQGSEA. The CDR3 runs to 13 residues. V shed 6 bases and J 3 bases; nucleotides not matched to a gene: 6. The CDR3 DNA reads TGCAGCGTCACTGACAGGGGTGACTATGGCTACACCTTC. Translation gives CSVTDRGDYGYTF.